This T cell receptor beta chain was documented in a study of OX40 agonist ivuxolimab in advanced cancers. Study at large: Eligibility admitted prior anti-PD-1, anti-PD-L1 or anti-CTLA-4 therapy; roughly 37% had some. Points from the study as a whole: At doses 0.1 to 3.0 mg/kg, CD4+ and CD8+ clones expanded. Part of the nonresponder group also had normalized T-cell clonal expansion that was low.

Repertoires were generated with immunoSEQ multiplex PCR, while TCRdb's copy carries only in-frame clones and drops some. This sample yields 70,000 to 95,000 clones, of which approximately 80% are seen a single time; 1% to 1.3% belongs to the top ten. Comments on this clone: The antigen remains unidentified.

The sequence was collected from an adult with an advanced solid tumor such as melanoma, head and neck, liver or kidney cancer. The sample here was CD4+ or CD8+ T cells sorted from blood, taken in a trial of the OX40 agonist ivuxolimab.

CDR3 region: CASSSPGLAGGTGELFF. The CDR3 DNA follows: TGTGCCAGCAGCTCGCCAGGACTAGCGGGGGGAACCGGGGAGCTGTTTTTT. This sequence joins TRBV7-2 and TRBJ2-2; 14 positions match TRBD2. Unmatched junction bases numbered 6, after V lost 4 bases and J lost 5 bases. Per the germline V gene, CDR1 is SGHTA and CDR2 is FQGNSA. The CDR3 runs 17 residues.